In this sample, the clone carrying this TCR beta chain turned up many times. Its antigen is undetermined. The data were taken from a study of molecular identifiers for immune sequencing clone quantification. The bulk TCR libraries were made with methods described before and with listed TCR primers. Via MiXCR, TCRdb re-called the PCR reads, giving one row per CDR3 protein. The sample contains 250,000 to 400,000 distinct CDR3 sequences, about 21% of which appear only once. Regarding the study as a whole: Spiked-in Jurkat TCR RNA corresponding to one cell was reported as detectable against 1 million or so naive cells. Sharing of a barcode by identical TCR molecules could cause highly expanded clone sizes to be underestimated. Beyond 20 RNA copies, clones held over 99% of effector molecules, compared with under 1% in naive cells.

Trimming removed 6 bases from V and 1 base from J; junction bases left unmatched: 1. The V gene's germline CDR1 is SGHTA and CDR2 FQGNSA. The CDR3 runs to 14 residues. This sequence was found in a human donor in good health. Some libraries in this study had Jurkat cell RNA spiked in. This sequence joins TRBV7-2 and TRBJ2-7; 12 bases map to TRBD2. The sequencing sample was made of naive CD8+ T cells from blood, with Jurkat cell RNA spiked in. The subset is: FACS-sorted CD8+CD4-CCR7+CD45RA+ naive T cells. CDR3 nucleotides: TGTGCCAGCAGAGGACTAGCGGGATCCTACGAGCAGTACTTC. It is translated as CASRGLAGSYEQYF.